The sequence of this TCR beta chain was determined in a study of cytomegalovirus exposure and HLA in healthy donors. Study results and limitations: Later, an analysis found that common viral pathogens appeared to be linked with several of the most significant clusters.

The germline V gene encodes CDR1 MDHEN and CDR2 SYDVKM. The CDR3 length is 15 residues. The V end lost 5 bases, the J end lost 8 bases, and 18 bases lay between the germline ends. As regards this clone: Its antigen is as yet unknown.

With 60 Vbeta and 13 Jbeta primers, the PCR was carried out. Measured with immunoSEQ multiplex PCR; TCRdb has only the in-frame clones, and not every one. The sample records about 120,000 clones, 75% to 90% being singletons. The source is a middle-aged man in good health and CMV-seronegative. Sequencing was carried out using PBMCs. The gene calls are TRBV28 and TRBJ1-4; perhaps TRBD1 as D (6 bases). For the CDR3, the DNA is TGTGCCAGCAGTATACCCCGGGACATTGAGGAAAAACTGTTTTTT. This translates into CASSIPRDIEEKLFF.